This TCR beta chain stems from a study of blood T cell repertoires in COVID-19. Study in general: COVID-19 samples, acute and convalescent, were from the United States, Italy and Spain. T cells, B-cell-depleted T cells, or PBMCs supplied cDNA or gDNA.

This CDR3 is 13 amino acids long. Germline V gene sequence: CDR1 LGHDT, CDR2 YNNKEL (reference sequence). Trimming removed 2 bases from V and 3 bases from J, with 7 bases in between. The authors' processing: The assay estimated nucleated cells by amplifying reference gene primers. Sequenced by immunoSEQ multiplex PCR; TCRdb stores in-frame clones only, minus some. That table gives V, J and clone size, and the DNA gave D and trimming. The sample contains approximately 90,000 clones, about nine tenths of which appear only once. V gene TRBV3-1 (or the pseudogene TRBV3-2) combines with J gene TRBJ1-2, with a weak D call TRBD1 (6 bases). The source material was peripheral blood. The sequence derives from a man in his forties or fifties with acute or convalescent COVID-19. For the CDR3, the DNA is TGTGCCAGCAGCCAACAGGGGTACTATGGCTACACCTTC. This gives the protein CASSQQGYYGYTF.